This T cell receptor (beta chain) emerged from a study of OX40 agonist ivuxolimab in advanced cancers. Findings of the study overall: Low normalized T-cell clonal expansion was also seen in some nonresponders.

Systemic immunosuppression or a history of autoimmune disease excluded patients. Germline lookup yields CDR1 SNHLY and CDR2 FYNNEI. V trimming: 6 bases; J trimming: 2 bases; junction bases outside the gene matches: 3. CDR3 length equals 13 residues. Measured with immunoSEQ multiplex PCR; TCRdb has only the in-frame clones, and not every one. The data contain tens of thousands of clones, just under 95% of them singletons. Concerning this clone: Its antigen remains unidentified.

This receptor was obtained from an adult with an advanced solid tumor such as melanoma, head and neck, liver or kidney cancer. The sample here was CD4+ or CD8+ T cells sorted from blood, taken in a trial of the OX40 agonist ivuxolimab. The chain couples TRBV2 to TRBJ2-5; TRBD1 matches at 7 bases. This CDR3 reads CASRHRGQETQYF. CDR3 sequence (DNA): TGTGCCAGCAGGCACAGGGGACAAGAGACCCAGTACTTC.